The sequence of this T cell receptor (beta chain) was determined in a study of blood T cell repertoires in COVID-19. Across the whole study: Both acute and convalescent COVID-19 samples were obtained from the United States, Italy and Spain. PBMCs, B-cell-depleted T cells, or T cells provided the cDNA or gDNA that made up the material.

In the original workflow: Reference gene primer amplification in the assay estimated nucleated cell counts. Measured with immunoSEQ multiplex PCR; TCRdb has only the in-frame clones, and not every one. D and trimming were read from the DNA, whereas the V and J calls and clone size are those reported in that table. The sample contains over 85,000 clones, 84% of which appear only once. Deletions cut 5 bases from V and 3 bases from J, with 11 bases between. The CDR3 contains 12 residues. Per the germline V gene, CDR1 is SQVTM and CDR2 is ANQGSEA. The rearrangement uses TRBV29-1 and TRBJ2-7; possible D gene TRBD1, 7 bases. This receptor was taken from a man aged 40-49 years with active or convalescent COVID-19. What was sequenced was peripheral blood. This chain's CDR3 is CSVHRGGYEQYF. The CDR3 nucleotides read TGCAGCGTTCACAGGGGAGGCTACGAGCAGTACTTC.